This T cell receptor (beta chain) was recorded in a study of T cells after yellow fever vaccination. V was shortened by 0 bases and J by 2 bases, with 11 bases between the two germline ends. The germline gives CDR1 SGDLS, CDR2 YYNGEE. The CDR3 spans 15 residues. Comments on this clonotype: Its antigen is not known.

5'RACE template switching added a universal primer site and UMIs to TCR cDNA. A single record per CDR3 protein comes from TCRdb applying MiXCR to the 5' RACE reads. The table includes about 320,000 distinct CDR3 sequences, approximately 11% detected once. Findings and caveats of the study: A small proportion of clonotypes was detected in both the CD4 and CD8 compartments.

This chain joins TRBV9 and TRBJ1-2; tentatively, D is TRBD1 (6 bases). Sequenced material: CD4+ T cells sorted from PBMCs, taken 45 days after the yellow fever booster vaccination. The sequence was obtained from a man aged 18 to 30 who received the YFV17D yellow fever vaccine. The CDR3 coding sequence is TGTGCCAGCAGCGTAGGCAGGGGCGAAAACTATGGCTACACCTTC. Its translation is CASSVGRGENYGYTF.